This TCR beta chain was sequenced for a study of brain T cells in children with intractable seizures. V trimming: 8 bases; J trimming: 2 bases; junction bases outside the gene matches: 13. The CDR3 contains 16 residues. The germline V gene has CDR1 SNHLY and CDR2 FYNNEI. Only in-frame clones appear in the TCRdb table, and some are missing; sequencing was by immunoSEQ multiplex PCR. The repertoire includes about 350,000 clones, over 85% of them detected once, and around 5% sits in the top ten. As to time point: blood from clinic visit 5 months post-surgery; TSC patient then seizure free. The sequencing used peripheral blood, collected less than 6 months after surgery. The chain links TRBV2 to TRBJ2-3; 7 bases match TRBD2. The TCR was taken from a boy in the first two years of life with tuberous sclerosis and intractable seizures. DNA for the CDR3: TGTGCCAGCTTCGCTAACGCTGCGGGGGTCACAGATACGCAGTATTTT. This translates into CASFANAAGVTDTQYF.